The 30 T cell receptor beta chains in this list originate from one sample, sequenced in a study of OX40 agonist ivuxolimab in advanced cancers. Produced via immunoSEQ multiplex PCR; TCRdb's table is partial and in-frame only. The sample consists of tens of thousands of clones, about 80% of them appearing once. The sample consisted of CD4+ or CD8+ T cells sorted from blood, taken in a trial of the OX40 agonist ivuxolimab. The source of these receptors is an adult with an advanced solid tumor such as melanoma, head and neck, liver or kidney cancer.

The chain links TRBV7-3 to TRBJ2-1; D is perhaps TRBD2 (5 bases). The CDR3 is 13 residues long. Germline V lookup: CDR1 SGHTA, CDR2 FQGTGA. V was cut by 4 bases and J by 7 bases, with 11 bases left in between. CDR3 loop: CASSSGPGNEQFF. CDR3 in DNA: TGTGCCAGCAGCTCTGGACCGGGGAATGAGCAGTTCTTC.

This chain joins TRBV5-6 and TRBJ1-1; no definite D call. The ends were cut back, 1 base at V and 0 bases at J, with 10 bases in the middle. CDR3 length equals 15 residues. In germline, CDR1 is SGHDT, CDR2 YYEEEE. CDR3 sequence: CASSLTALLNTEAFF. CDR3 nucleotide sequence: TGTGCCAGCAGCTTGACAGCCCTCTTGAACACTGAAGCTTTCTTT.

The genes are TRBV5-1 and TRBJ2-3; 8 bases agree with TRBD1. Unmatched junction bases numbered 6, after V lost 3 bases and J lost 6 bases. The length of the CDR3 is 14 residues. Germline CDR1 SGHRS, CDR2 YFSETQ. The CDR3 loop is CASSSGQGPDTQYF. CDR3 sequence (DNA): TGCGCCAGCAGCTCTGGACAGGGCCCCGATACGCAGTATTTT.

The table lists this clone with a few counts. CDR3 nucleotides: TGTGCCAGCAGCTTCGACAGGGGGAATTCACCCCTCCACTTT. This encodes CASSFDRGNSPLHF. The chain is built from TRBV7-6 and TRBJ1-6; 9 bases map to TRBD1. J lost 7 bases, V lost 3 bases, and 1 base had no gene match. Germline-derived CDR1 and CDR2 are SGHVS and FNYEAQ. This CDR3 spans 14 amino acids.

Many counts were recorded for this clone. The rearrangement uses TRBV9 and TRBJ1-1; TRBD1 matches at 8 bases. Germline V gives CDR1 SGDLS, CDR2 YYNGEE. Unmatched junction bases numbered 9, after V lost 4 bases and J lost 10 bases. The CDR3 totals 13 residues. The CDR3 reads CASSTPGTGRAFF. The CDR3 region has the DNA TGTGCCAGCAGCACACCCGGGACAGGAAGAGCTTTCTTT. Supplemented by reference TRBV9 and TRBJ1-1, the full variable domain reads DSGVTQTPKHLITATGQRVTLRCSPRSGDLSVYWYQQSLDQGLQFLIQYYNGEERAKGNILERFSAQQFPDLHSELNLSSLELGDSALYFCASSTPGTGRAFFGQGTRLTVV.

CDR3 in DNA: TGTGCCAGCAGGCTTACGAATTCACCCCTCCACTTT. Translation gives CASRLTNSPLHF. This chain joins TRBV28 and TRBJ1-6; D is ambiguous. CDR1 is MDHEN and CDR2 is SYDVKM in the germline V gene. This CDR3 comprises 12 residues. V lost 6 bases and J 7 bases, leaving 7 bases between the germline ends. The complete variable domain, with remaining parts taken from reference TRBV28 and TRBJ1-6, reads DVKVTQSSRYLVKRTGEKVFLECVQDMDHENMFWYRQDPGLGLRLIYFSYDVKMKEKGDIPEGYSVSREKKERFSLILESASTNQTSMYLCASRLTNSPLHFGNGTRLTVT.

For the CDR3, the DNA is TGTGCCAGCAGTGGTACCGGGACTAGTCCCAATGAGCAGTTCTTC. It specifies CASSGTGTSPNEQFF. The chain links TRBV28 to TRBJ2-1; 8 bases match TRBD2. Germline CDR1 is MDHEN and CDR2 is SYDVKM. The CDR3 is 15 residues long. J gave up 6 bases and V 5 bases, and 9 bases lay outside the gene matches.

The chain has TRBV7-6 and TRBJ1-4; 7 bases align to TRBD1. The CDR3 loop spans 15 amino acids. CDR1 SGHVS and CDR2 FNYEAQ come from the germline V gene. The V segment lost 4 bases and the J segment 7 bases; nucleotides outside the gene matches: 9. CDR3 in amino acids: CASSSRTGEGEKLFF. The DNA for the CDR3 is TGTGCCAGCAGCTCCCGGACAGGAGAGGGTGAAAAACTGTTTTTT.

The genes are TRBV7-2 and TRBJ1-5; 7 bases align to TRBD1. The CDR3 extends over 15 amino acids. V dropped 1 base and J dropped 6; count of bases not matched to a gene: 6. Germline loops: CDR1 SGHTA, CDR2 FQGNSA. The CDR3 region is CASSLDPGGVQPQHF. The CDR3 region has the DNA TGTGCCAGCAGCTTAGACCCAGGGGGGGTTCAGCCCCAGCATTTT.

The CDR3, as DNA: TGTGCCAGCACTACACCCTGGGGCACTGAAGCTTTCTTT. Translating gives CASTTPWGTEAFF. The V gene is TRBV27, the J gene TRBJ1-1; D is unclear. The V end lost 7 bases, the J end lost 4 bases, and 13 bases lay between the germline ends. Germline CDR1 and CDR2: MNHEY and SMNVEV (reference sequence). This CDR3 comprises 13 residues.

The CDR3 bases are TGTGCCAGCAGTACACACAGGGATTCTAACTATGGCTACACCTTC. Amino acids: CASSTHRDSNYGYTF. The V and J genes are TRBV27 and TRBJ1-2; tentatively, D is TRBD1 (6 bases). Germline V gene data show CDR1 as MNHEY and CDR2 as SMNVEV (reference sequence). The ends were cut back, 5 bases at V and 0 bases at J, with 13 bases in the middle. The CDR3 contains 15 residues.

In its sample, this clone was seen a few times. The V and J genes are TRBV10-2 and TRBJ2-7; D gene uncertain. The V and J ends lost 0 bases and 3 bases respectively, with 6 bases between them. Germline V CDR1 and CDR2: WSHSY, SAAADI. The CDR3 runs to 13 residues. In DNA form, the CDR3 reads TGCGCCAGCAGTGAGTCTCCAGACTACGAGCAGTACGTC. This codes for CASSESPDYEQYV.

The chain has TRBV7-9 and TRBJ1-2; D unclear. CDR1 is SEHNR, CDR2 FQNEAQ, per germline (reference sequence). Trimming took off 1 base at V and 7 bases at J, with 13 bases between the two ends. The CDR3 runs to 14 residues. CDR3: CASSLEEGGIGYTF. The CDR3 coding sequence is TGTGCCAGCAGCTTAGAGGAGGGAGGAATTGGCTACACCTTC.

The chain uses TRBV6-5 and TRBJ1-3; no definite D call. Germline CDR1 is MNHEY and CDR2 is SVGAGI. V lost 2 bases to trimming and J lost 2 bases, with 10 bases between them. The CDR3 has 15 amino acids. The CDR3 loop reads CASSYEGEAGNTIYF. Here the CDR3 DNA reads TGTGCCAGCAGTTACGAGGGAGAGGCTGGAAACACCATATATTTT.

The chain recombines TRBV7-2 with TRBJ1-2; TRBD1 is a possible D gene (5 bases). The CDR3 length is 12 residues. Trimming pared 5 bases from V and 4 bases from J, leaving 8 bases between. Per germline, CDR1 SGHTA and CDR2 FQGNSA. The CDR3: CASSRDGYGYTF. The CDR3 nucleotides read TGTGCCAGCAGCAGGGACGGCTATGGCTACACCTTC.

This sequence joins TRBV19 and TRBJ2-6; TRBD2 aligns across 8 bases. Germline V CDR1 and CDR2: LNHDA, SQIVND (reference sequence). V shed 2 bases and J 1 base; nucleotides not matched to a gene: 7. The CDR3 sequence is 18 residues long. DNA for the CDR3: TGTGCCAGTAGTATATCTCGGGGGGGCCCTTCTGGGGCCAACGTCCTGACTTTC. Its protein product is CASSISRGGPSGANVLTF.

This sequence joins TRBV21-1 and TRBJ2-7; no check of the table's D call, TRBD1, against the DNA was made. TRBV21-1 is an annotated pseudogene. There are 15 residues in the CDR3. CDR3: CASSKATGQTYEQYF. The CDR3 region has the DNA TGTGCCAGCAGCAAAGCGACGGGACAGACCTACGAGCAGTACTTC.

The rearrangement uses TRBV5-1 and TRBJ2-1; D remains unclear. CDR3 size: 15 residues. Trimming cost V 1 base and J 0 bases, with 8 bases left between them. The germline gives CDR1 SGHRS, CDR2 YFSETQ. The DNA of the CDR3 is TGCGCCAGCAGCTTGATAGGGCCCTCCTACAATGAGCAGTTCTTC. Translated: CASSLIGPSYNEQFF.

This clone was observed a few times. The rearrangement uses TRBV5-6 and TRBJ1-1; possible D gene TRBD1, 5 bases. The germline V gene has CDR1 SGHDT and CDR2 YYEEEE. V lost 0 bases, J lost 5 bases, and 11 bases lay in between. This CDR3 comprises 14 residues. CDR3 nucleotide sequence: TGTGCCAGCAGCTTGGCCGGGCAGGGTACTGAAGCTTTCTTT. This encodes CASSLAGQGTEAFF.

The rearrangement joins TRBV5-1 to TRBJ2-7, with 9 bases fitting TRBD1. The CDR3 length is 14 residues. CDR1 and CDR2 (germline): SGHRS, YFSETQ. The J segment lost 4 bases and the V segment lost 3 bases, leaving 5 bases of the junction unmatched. The CDR3 bases are TGCGCCAGCAGCTCCCGGGACAGGGTGTACGAGCAGTACTTC. It is translated as CASSSRDRVYEQYF. Using reference TRBV5-1 and TRBJ2-7 for the parts outside the CDR3, the full variable domain is KAGVTQTPRYLIKTRGQQVTLSCSPISGHRSVSWYQQTPGQGLQFLFEYFSETQRNKGNFPGRFSGRQFSNSRSEMNVSTLELGDSALYLCASSSRDRVYEQYFGPGTRLTVT.

The CDR3 spells CASSEGQHSNQPQHF. Written as DNA, the CDR3 is TGTGCCAGCAGTGAAGGTCAGCATAGCAATCAGCCCCAGCATTTT. The chain uses TRBV6-1 and TRBJ1-5; D not certain. Per germline, CDR1 MNHNS and CDR2 SASEGT. V was trimmed by 1 base and J by 0 bases, leaving 7 bases between them. CDR3 size: 15 residues.

This chain uses TRBV28 with TRBJ1-1; D perhaps matches TRBD1 (6 bases). The germline V gene has CDR1 MDHEN and CDR2 SYDVKM. The CDR3 length is 11 residues. V was cut by 6 bases and J by 11 bases, with 13 bases left in between. This CDR3 reads CASRTTGRAFF. In nucleotides, the CDR3 is TGTGCCAGCAGAACGACAGGTAGGGCTTTCTTT.

The CDR3 is CASSLAGAGANVLTF. Here the CDR3 DNA reads TGTGCCAGCAGCTTAGCAGGAGCTGGGGCCAACGTCCTGACTTTC. The V and J genes are TRBV7-2 and TRBJ2-6; no reliable D call. CDR1 is SGHTA and CDR2 is FQGNSA in the germline V gene. Trimming removed 0 bases at V and 2 bases at J, with 5 bases between. This CDR3 region has 15 residues.

The V gene is TRBV5-4, the J gene TRBJ2-2, with a possible D match to TRBD1 (5 bases). This CDR3 contains 14 residues. The V end was cut by 1 base, the J end by 1 base, with 5 bases between. Germline lookup yields CDR1 SGHNT and CDR2 YYREEE (reference sequence). Here the CDR3 DNA reads TGTGCCAGCAGCTTGCAGGGGAACACCGGGGAGCTGTTTTTT. Protein: CASSLQGNTGELFF. Full variable domain (remainder filled in from reference TRBV5-4 and TRBJ2-2): ETGVTQSPTHLIKTRGQQVTLRCSSQSGHNTVSWYQQALGQGPQFIFQYYREEENGRGNFPPRFSGLQFPNYSSELNVNALELDDSALYLCASSLQGNTGELFFGEGSRLTVL.

J is TRBJ1-4 and V is TRBV2, with a weak D call TRBD1 (5 bases). Germline V lookup: CDR1 SNHLY, CDR2 FYNNEI. The CDR3 runs 15 residues. Trimming removed 6 bases at V and 5 bases at J, with 16 bases between. The CDR3 spells CASSSDRYPNEKLFF. DNA for the CDR3: TGTGCCAGCAGCTCTGACAGATACCCCAATGAAAAACTGTTTTTT.

J is TRBJ1-1 and V is TRBV15, with D unclear. The V gene lost 3 bases and the J gene lost 10 bases, with 9 bases spanning the gap. In germline, CDR1 is LNHNV, CDR2 YYDKDF (reference sequence). This CDR3 has 11 residues. In nucleotides, the CDR3 is TGTGCCACCAGCAGTTTAGGGCTAGCTTTCTTT. Amino acid sequence: CATSSLGLAFF.

V is TRBV9 and J is TRBJ2-1; D is possibly TRBD2 (5 bases). Germline values: CDR1 SGDLS, CDR2 YYNGEE. Trimming left V 3 bases short and J 9 bases short, with 13 bases between. The CDR3 length is 13 residues. CDR3 DNA: TGTGCCAGCAGCGCACCCCAAGGAGGTGAGCAGTTCTTC. Translated, it gives CASSAPQGGEQFF.

The chain is built from TRBV28 and TRBJ1-2, with no clear D. The germline V gene encodes CDR1 MDHEN and CDR2 SYDVKM. This CDR3 comprises 12 residues. V was trimmed by 11 bases and J by 4 bases, leaving 14 bases between them. CDR3 sequence reads: CAGQKGGYGYTF. Written as DNA, the CDR3 is TGTGCCGGCCAAAAGGGCGGCTATGGCTACACCTTC.

The rearrangement uses TRBV10-3 and TRBJ1-5; TRBD1 aligns across 7 bases. V lost 0 bases and J lost 3; bases outside the gene matches: 5. This CDR3 contains 16 residues. Germline lookup yields CDR1 ENHRY and CDR2 SYGVKD. CDR3 sequence: CAISESTGWNNQPQHF. The DNA of the CDR3 is TGTGCCATCAGTGAGTCGACAGGGTGGAACAATCAGCCCCAGCATTTT.

The chain employs TRBV29-1 and TRBJ2-6; D not resolved. This CDR3 has 14 residues. V gave up 4 bases and J gave up 0 bases, with 7 bases separating them. CDR1 is SQVTM and CDR2 is ANQGSEA in the germline V gene. The CDR3 DNA sequence: TGCAGCGTTGGGGATCACTCTGGGGCCAACGTCCTGACTTTC. Amino acids: CSVGDHSGANVLTF.